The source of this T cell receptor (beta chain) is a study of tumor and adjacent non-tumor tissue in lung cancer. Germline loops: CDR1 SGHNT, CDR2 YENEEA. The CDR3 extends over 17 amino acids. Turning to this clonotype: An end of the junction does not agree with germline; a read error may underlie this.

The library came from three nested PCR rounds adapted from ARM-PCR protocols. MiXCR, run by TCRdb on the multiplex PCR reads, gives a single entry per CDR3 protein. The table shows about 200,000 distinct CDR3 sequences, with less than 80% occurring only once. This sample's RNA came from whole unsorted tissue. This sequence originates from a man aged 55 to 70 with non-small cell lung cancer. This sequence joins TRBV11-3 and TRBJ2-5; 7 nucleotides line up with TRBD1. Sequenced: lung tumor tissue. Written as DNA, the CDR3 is TGTGCCAGCAGCTTAGTGTCCAGCAGGGGGTCCCAAGAGATCCAGTACTTC. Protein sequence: CASSLVSSRGSQEIQYF.